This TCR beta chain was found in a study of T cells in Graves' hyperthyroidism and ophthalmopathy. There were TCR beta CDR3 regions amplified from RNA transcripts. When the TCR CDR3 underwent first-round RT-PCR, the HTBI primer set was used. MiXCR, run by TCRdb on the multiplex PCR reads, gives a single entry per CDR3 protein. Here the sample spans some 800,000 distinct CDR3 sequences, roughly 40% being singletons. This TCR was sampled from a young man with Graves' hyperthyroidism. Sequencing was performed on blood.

The CDR3 region is CATTFTGTAGGELFF. The CDR3 nucleotides are TGTGCCACCACCTTTACCGGGACGGCGGGCGGGGAGCTGTTTTTT. This chain links TRBV2 with TRBJ2-2; D may match TRBD1 or TRBD2 (5 bases each). The CDR3 length is 15 residues. The V gene lost 10 bases and the J gene lost 7 bases, with 22 bases spanning the gap. From germline, CDR1 is SNHLY and CDR2 FYNNEI.